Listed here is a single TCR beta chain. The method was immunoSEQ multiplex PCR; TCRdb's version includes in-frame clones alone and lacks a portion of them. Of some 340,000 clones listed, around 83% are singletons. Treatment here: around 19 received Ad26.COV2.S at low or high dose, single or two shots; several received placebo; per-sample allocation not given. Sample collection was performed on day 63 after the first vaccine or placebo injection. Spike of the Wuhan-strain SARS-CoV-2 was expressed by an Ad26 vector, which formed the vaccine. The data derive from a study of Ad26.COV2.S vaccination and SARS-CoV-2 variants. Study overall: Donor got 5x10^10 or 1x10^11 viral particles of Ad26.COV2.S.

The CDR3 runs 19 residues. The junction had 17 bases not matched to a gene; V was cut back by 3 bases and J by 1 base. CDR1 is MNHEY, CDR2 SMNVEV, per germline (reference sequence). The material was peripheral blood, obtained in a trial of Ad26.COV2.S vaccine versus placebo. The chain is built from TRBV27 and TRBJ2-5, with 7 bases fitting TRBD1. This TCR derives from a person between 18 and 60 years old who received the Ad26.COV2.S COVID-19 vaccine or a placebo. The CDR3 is CASSFTTFQSTGRQETQYF. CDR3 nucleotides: TGTGCCAGCAGTTTTACAACCTTTCAGTCGACAGGGCGCCAAGAGACCCAGTACTTC.